These 23 T cell receptor beta chains were all obtained from the same sample, sequenced in a study of blood T cell repertoires in COVID-19. This table comes from immunoSEQ multiplex PCR, and its TCRdb copy is limited to in-frame clones, with some not included. The table records roughly 500,000 clones, more than 75% of them present only once. What was sequenced was PBMCs or T cells enriched from blood (not recorded which). These receptors originate from a woman between 35 and 50 years old who had recovered from COVID-19.

The CDR3 DNA follows: TGTGCCAGCAGCCCCCCGGGGGAGCCTAACTATGGCTACACCTTC. Amino acids: CASSPPGEPNYGYTF. V gene TRBV4-2 combines with J gene TRBJ1-2; tentatively, D is TRBD1 (5 bases). V gave up 4 bases and J gave up 0 bases, with 12 bases separating them. Germline lookup yields CDR1 LGHNA and CDR2 YNFKEQ. This CDR3 has 15 amino acids.

This chain connects TRBV11-3 to TRBJ2-2, with 8 positions matching TRBD1. In germline, CDR1 is SGHNT, CDR2 YENEEA. J gave up 1 base and V 4 bases, and 8 bases lay outside the gene matches. CDR3 length: 17 amino acids. The CDR3 nucleotides are TGTGCCAGCAGCTCGGACAGGGCTTTCTTGAACACCGGGGAGCTGTTTTTT. Encoded protein: CASSSDRAFLNTGELFF.

The J gene is TRBJ1-2, the V gene TRBV19, with D possibly matching TRBD1 (5 bases). CDR1 and CDR2 (germline): LNHDA, SQIVND (reference sequence). Trimming left V 6 bases short and J 8 bases short, with 19 bases between. The CDR3 is 14 amino acids. The CDR3 loop reads CASRDGTLSSGYTF. The DNA of the CDR3 is TGTGCCAGTAGAGACGGGACTCTATCATCCGGCTACACCTTC.

The gene calls are TRBV7-8 and TRBJ2-2; D possibly corresponds to TRBD2 (6 bases). CDR3 size: 16 residues. Germline V gene data show CDR1 as SGHVS and CDR2 as FQNEAQ. Trimming removed 5 bases at V and 4 bases at J, with 17 bases between. The chain's CDR3 is CASSPAGLARTGELFF. CDR3 bases: TGTGCCAGCAGCCCAGCAGGGCTAGCGCGCACCGGGGAGCTGTTTTTT.

This clone occurred a few times. The chain links TRBV5-1 to TRBJ2-7; 7 bases line up with TRBD2. The length of the CDR3 is 15 residues. Germline trimming cut 0 bases from V and 3 bases from J; bases unmatched to any gene: 6. Germline CDR1 is SGHRS and CDR2 is YFSETQ. The CDR3 protein is CASSLALGGSYEQYF. CDR3 nucleotides: TGCGCCAGCAGCTTGGCCTTGGGCGGGAGCTACGAGCAGTACTTC.

The V call is TRBV19, the J call TRBJ2-3; a weak D match, TRBD1 (6 bases). CDR1 is LNHDA and CDR2 is SQIVND in the germline V gene (reference sequence). The CDR3 consists of 16 residues. V was cut by 4 bases and J by 2 bases, with 16 bases left in between. CDR3 in amino acids: CASSTQRSGDTDTQYF. The CDR3 DNA sequence: TGTGCCAGTAGTACTCAACGATCAGGGGACACAGATACGCAGTATTTT.

V usage is TRBV6-2 or TRBV6-3 and J usage is TRBJ1-2; D not resolved. CDR3 size: 16 residues. Germline assignment: CDR1 MNHEY and CDR2 SVGEGT. The germline V and J ends were trimmed by 4 bases and 8 bases, with 23 bases remaining between them. CDR3 loop: CASSSLPGGPMRGYTF. As DNA, the CDR3 is TGTGCCAGCAGTTCCCTACCGGGAGGGCCAATGCGAGGCTACACCTTC.

The chain employs TRBV6-5 and TRBJ1-2; the D is unclear. Between the trimmed V and J ends, which lost 6 bases and 8 bases, there was a span of 16 bases. The CDR3 extends over 13 amino acids. Germline V lookup: CDR1 MNHEY, CDR2 SVGAGI. The CDR3 DNA is TGTGCCAGCAGCCCCCCGGGATTGGGGGGCTACACCTTC. Protein: CASSPPGLGGYTF.

The genes are TRBV29-1 and TRBJ1-1; D ambiguous. This CDR3 has 15 residues. The V end lost 7 bases, the J end lost 2 bases, and 20 bases lay between the germline ends. Germline V gives CDR1 SQVTM, CDR2 ANQGSEA. CDR3 sequence reads: CSASGIRSSNTEAFF. CDR3 bases: TGCAGCGCCTCCGGGATCCGTAGTTCAAACACTGAAGCTTTCTTT. Together with reference TRBV29-1 and TRBJ1-1, the CDR3 gives the full variable domain: SAVISQKPSRDICQRGTSLTIQCQVDSQVTMMFWYRQQPGQSLTLIATANQGSEATYESGFVIDKFPISRPNLTFSTLTVSNMSPEDSSIYLCSASGIRSSNTEAFFGQGTRLTVV.

The chain links TRBV2 to TRBJ2-7; 9 bases line up with TRBD2. CDR3 length: 14 residues. J gave up 2 bases and V 6 bases, and 5 bases lay outside the gene matches. Per the germline V gene, CDR1 is SNHLY and CDR2 is FYNNEI. The CDR3 sequence is CASRPAGGPYEQYF. The CDR3 bases are TGTGCCAGCAGGCCAGCGGGAGGTCCCTACGAGCAGTACTTC.

The chain is built from TRBV19 and TRBJ1-6; TRBD1 matches at 8 bases. This CDR3 comprises 18 residues. V shed 3 bases, J shed 5 bases, and the junction held 12 bases outside the gene matches. Germline CDR1 LNHDA, CDR2 SQIVND (reference sequence). In DNA, the CDR3 is TGTGCCAGTAGTATCCTAAAATCCGGGACAGGAAATAATTCACCCCTCCACTTT. This gives the protein CASSILKSGTGNNSPLHF.

In this sample, this clone turned up once. CDR3 residues: CASSLAGTKAFF. The CDR3 region has the DNA TGTGCCAGCAGCTTGGCCGGGACAAAAGCTTTCTTT. The gene calls are TRBV5-6 and TRBJ1-1; weak D call: TRBD1 (6 bases). Deletions cut 0 bases from V and 9 bases from J, with 9 bases between. This CDR3 comprises 12 residues. CDR1 SGHDT and CDR2 YYEEEE come from the germline V gene.

The CDR3 DNA reads TGTGCCAGCAGTGTTCTCACTACAGGTTTGGGGGAGACCCAGTACTTC. Translated: CASSVLTTGLGETQYF. The chain employs TRBV25-1 and TRBJ2-5, with TRBD1 as a possible D gene (5 bases). With 4 bases removed from V and 5 bases from J, the gap between germline ends came to 20 bases. The CDR3 has 16 amino acids. Germline V gene lookup returns CDR1 MGHDK and CDR2 SYGVNS. The full variable domain, in which reference TRBV25-1 and TRBJ2-5 provide the parts outside the CDR3, is EADIYQTPRYLVIGTGKKITLECSQTMGHDKMYWYQQDPGMELHLIHYSYGVNSTEKGDLSSESTVSRIRTEHFPLTLESARPSHTSQYLCASSVLTTGLGETQYFGPGTRLLVL.

Notes on this clone: Other DNA sequences within the sample encode an identical CDR3. This chain links TRBV5-1 with TRBJ2-7, with 9 positions matching TRBD2. From germline, CDR1 is SGHRS and CDR2 YFSETQ. The trim removed 0 bases at V and 2 bases at J, leaving 3 bases unmatched. The CDR3 consists of 15 residues. CDR3 nucleotide sequence: TGCGCCAGCAGCTTGGGGCTAGCGGGGACCTACGAGCAGTACTTC. It encodes CASSLGLAGTYEQYF.

This chain connects TRBV27 to TRBJ1-2, with D maybe TRBD1 (5 bases). The CDR3 length is 17 residues. Trimming removed 9 bases at V and 5 bases at J, with 28 bases between. Germline V gene lookup returns CDR1 MNHEY and CDR2 SMNVEV (reference sequence). This CDR3 is CARTDEGRGLLVYGYTF. The CDR3 DNA is TGTGCCAGAACCGACGAGGGGCGAGGACTACTCGTTTATGGCTACACCTTC.

In this sample, this clone turned up a few times. The chain joins TRBV4-1 to TRBJ2-2; D may be TRBD1 (5 bases). The ends were cut back, 2 bases at V and 4 bases at J, with 8 bases in the middle. Germline V CDR1 and CDR2: MGHRA, YSYEKL. The CDR3 runs to 14 residues. The CDR3 region has the DNA TGCGCCAGCAGCCAAAAAGACAGCACCGGGGAGCTGTTTTTT. This codes for CASSQKDSTGELFF.

Comment on this clone: Other DNA sequences in the same sample also yield this CDR3. J is TRBJ2-3 and V is TRBV7-9; D is possibly TRBD1 (5 bases). Trimming removed 2 bases from V and 0 bases from J, with 6 bases in between. CDR3 length: 14 amino acids. Germline V gene data show CDR1 as SEHNR and CDR2 as FQNEAQ (reference sequence). The CDR3 loop is CASSLQGSTDTQYF. CDR3 coding DNA: TGTGCCAGCAGCTTACAGGGAAGCACAGATACGCAGTATTTT.

J is TRBJ2-4 and V is TRBV14; no reliable D call. Germline-derived CDR1 and CDR2 are SGHDN and FVKESK. The germline V and J ends were trimmed by 3 bases and 4 bases, with 19 bases remaining between them. This CDR3 spans 17 amino acids. The CDR3 DNA follows: TGTGCCAGCAGCCAGATCGGCTCTCCGGTGAGGAAAAACATTCAGTACTTC. Its translation: CASSQIGSPVRKNIQYF.

The chain employs TRBV25-1 and TRBJ1-4; a weak D match, TRBD1 (5 bases). This CDR3 has 14 residues. Per the germline V gene, CDR1 is MGHDK and CDR2 is SYGVNS. Trimming stripped 6 bases from V and 0 bases from J, with 8 bases between. CDR3 bases: TGTGCCAGCAGGGACACCACAACTAATGAAAAACTGTTTTTT. This gives the protein CASRDTTTNEKLFF.

The rearrangement joins TRBV3-1 (or the pseudogene TRBV3-2) to TRBJ2-3, with 13 bases fitting TRBD2. V dropped 4 bases and J dropped 4; count of bases not matched to a gene: 17. Per germline, CDR1 LGHDT and CDR2 YNNKEL (reference sequence). The CDR3 totals 20 residues. The CDR3 protein is CASSPHLRLAGGPLPDTQYF. The CDR3 nucleotides are TGTGCCAGCAGCCCCCACCTAAGACTAGCGGGAGGTCCATTACCAGATACGCAGTATTTT.

The genes are TRBV15 and TRBJ1-3; perhaps TRBD1 as D (5 bases). Germline V CDR1 and CDR2: LNHNV, YYDKDF (reference sequence). V dropped 1 base and J dropped 0 bases, with 13 bases sitting between them. This CDR3 has 17 residues. CDR3 loop: CATSRGGVRSSGNTIYF. CDR3 DNA sequence: TGTGCCACCAGCAGAGGGGGCGTTCGGAGCTCTGGAAACACCATATATTTT.

This clone was recorded once. The J gene is TRBJ2-2, the V gene TRBV6-2 or TRBV6-3; 7 bases line up with TRBD1. CDR3 length: 15 amino acids. From germline, CDR1 is MNHEY and CDR2 SVGEGT. V trimming: 2 bases; J trimming: 8 bases; junction bases outside the gene matches: 8. This CDR3 is CASSYLRQGSGELFF. DNA of the CDR3: TGTGCCAGCAGTTACCTTCGACAGGGATCAGGGGAGCTGTTTTTT.

This chain links TRBV11-2 with TRBJ2-2; D possibly corresponds to TRBD2 (6 bases). The V end lost 3 bases, the J end lost 3 bases, and 11 bases lay between the germline ends. The germline gives CDR1 SGHAT, CDR2 FQNNGV. The length of the CDR3 is 15 residues. Here the CDR3 reads CASSFWGVDTGELFF. In DNA form, the CDR3 reads TGTGCCAGCAGCTTCTGGGGGGTCGACACCGGGGAGCTGTTTTTT.